One sample yielded the 15 T cell receptor beta chains listed below, sequenced in a study of T cells after yellow fever vaccination. TCRdb re-analysed the 5' RACE reads in MiXCR, keeping a single row per CDR3 protein. Of roughly 56,000 distinct CDR3 sequences listed, around 6.1% are singletons. Sequences were derived from PBMCs, either bulk or a sorted T-cell subset (CD4+, CD8+, memory, or dextramer-sorted; not recorded which), sampled on the day of the yellow fever booster vaccination. The source is a man younger than 30 who received the YFV17D yellow fever vaccine.

The CDR3 DNA sequence: TGCGCCAGCAGCAAGGGACAGGGAAAGACCCAGTACTTC. Translation gives CASSKGQGKTQYF. The V and J genes are TRBV5-1 and TRBJ2-5; 9 nucleotides agree with TRBD1. The CDR3 extends over 13 amino acids. V gave up 4 bases and J gave up 6 bases; unmatched junction bases: 4. Germline V lookup: CDR1 SGHRS, CDR2 YFSETQ.

This clonotype came up many times. This sequence joins TRBV11-2 and TRBJ2-5, with 13 bases lining up with TRBD2. The CDR3 totals 19 residues. The germline gives CDR1 SGHAT, CDR2 FQNNGV. V lost 5 bases and J lost 1; bases outside the gene matches: 13. The CDR3 DNA sequence: TGTGCCAGCAGCGGGACCCTCGGACTAGCGGGGGCGTTCCAAGAGACCCAGTACTTC. As protein: CASSGTLGLAGAFQETQYF.

Comments on this clonotype: One base away lies a much larger clone, so this may be a sequencing read error. The chain employs TRBV6-1 and TRBJ2-7; 7 positions match TRBD1. This CDR3 region has 12 residues. Germline CDR1 reads MNHNS; CDR2 reads SASEGT. This CDR3 is CGSSRGIYEQYV. The CDR3 nucleotides read TGTGGCAGTTCCAGGGGGATCTACGAGCAGTACGTC.

The table lists this clonotype with many counts. The V call is TRBV4-1, the J call TRBJ2-2; D gene ambiguous. This CDR3 region has 17 residues. The ends were cut back, 9 bases at V and 1 base at J, with 21 bases in the middle. The germline CDR1 and CDR2 sequences are MGHRA and YSYEKL. Here the CDR3 reads CASSVQVNTKNTGELFF. DNA for the CDR3: TGCGCCAGTTCGGTGCAGGTCAATACTAAGAACACCGGGGAGCTGTTTTTT.

Many counts were recorded for this clonotype. V usage is TRBV6-2 or TRBV6-3 and J usage is TRBJ1-1; D remains ambiguous. This CDR3 comprises 11 residues. Germline V CDR1 and CDR2: MNHEY, SVGEGT. Trimming took off 2 bases at V and 5 bases at J, with 3 bases between the two ends. DNA of the CDR3: TGTGCCAGCAGTTACGGAACTGAAGCTTTCTTT. Translation: CASSYGTEAFF.

This clonotype was recorded many times. The V call is TRBV7-6, the J call TRBJ2-7, with 9 bases identical to TRBD1. The V gene end was trimmed by 5 bases and the J gene end by 3 bases; junction bases not matched to a gene: 11. The CDR3 length is 16 residues. CDR1 is SGHVS, CDR2 FNYEAQ, per germline. The CDR3 DNA is TGTGCCAGCAGCCTGGTGGGTAGGGGACAGGGCTACGAGCAGTACTTC. It codes for CASSLVGRGQGYEQYF.

This clonotype was counted many times. The chain links TRBV29-1 to TRBJ2-3; no firm D call. This CDR3 spans 14 amino acids. V lost 1 base and J 2 bases, leaving 10 bases between the germline ends. Germline V lookup: CDR1 SQVTM, CDR2 ANQGSEA. The CDR3 sequence: CSVEVVPNTDTQYF. CDR3 DNA: TGCAGCGTTGAAGTCGTACCTAACACAGATACGCAGTATTTT.

The genes are TRBV4-3 and TRBJ1-2; no clear D gene. The germline V gene has CDR1 LGHNA and CDR2 YSLEER. The CDR3 sequence is 14 residues long. Trimming removed 4 bases at V and 1 base at J, with 10 bases between. The CDR3 DNA reads as TGCGCCAGCAGCCCCGATAGCCTTAACTATGGCTACACCTTC. As protein: CASSPDSLNYGYTF.

This clonotype was seen ten or more times. The J gene is TRBJ2-5, the V gene TRBV29-1; no clear D gene. Germline V gene data show CDR1 as SQVTM and CDR2 as ANQGSEA. CDR3 length equals 12 residues. Trimming stripped 6 bases from V and 5 bases from J, with 13 bases between. DNA of the CDR3: TGCAGCGTAGCCACCCCCCGGGAGACCCAGTACTTC. Amino acids: CSVATPRETQYF.

This clonotype was counted many times. This chain joins TRBV29-1 and TRBJ2-7, with D perhaps matching TRBD1 (6 bases). Germline CDR1 reads SQVTM; CDR2 reads ANQGSEA. Trimming left V 4 bases short and J 4 bases short, with 8 bases between. The CDR3 runs to 11 residues. The CDR3 DNA reads TGCAGCGTTGGAACAGGGTACGAGCAGTACGTC. Encoded protein: CSVGTGYEQYV.

The sample holds a few counts of this clonotype. The CDR3 is CASSLGLSGLSSYEQYF. The CDR3 region has the DNA TGTGCCAGCAGCTTAGGCCTGTCAGGTCTGAGCTCCTACGAGCAGTACTTC. V gene TRBV13 combines with J gene TRBJ2-7; no clear D gene. This CDR3 contains 17 residues. V was trimmed by 0 bases and J by 0 bases, leaving 15 bases between them. Germline V lookup: CDR1 PRHDT, CDR2 FYEKMQ (reference sequence).

This clonotype occurred many times. J is TRBJ2-7 and V is TRBV6-5; weak D call: TRBD1 (6 bases). The V end was cut by 2 bases, the J end by 4 bases, with 6 bases between. This CDR3 is 12 amino acids long. In germline, CDR1 is MNHEY, CDR2 SVGAGI. The CDR3 reads CASSYGQYEQYF. CDR3 sequence (DNA): TGTGCCAGCAGTTACGGACAGTACGAGCAGTACTTC.

Concerning this clonotype: At one of its ends the junction is not consistent with the germline gene, which may arise from a read error. The J gene is TRBJ2-5, the V gene TRBV4-1; tentative D call: TRBD2 (7 bases). Germline V gene lookup returns CDR1 MGHRA and CDR2 YSYEKL. The CDR3 totals 16 residues. CDR3 protein: CDSSPLGGGALETQYF. For the CDR3, the DNA is TGCGACAGCAGCCCCCTCGGTGGGGGGGCTCTGGAGACCCAGTACTTC.

The V call is TRBV7-9, the J call TRBJ1-1; D gene unclear. The length of the CDR3 is 16 residues. The ends were cut back, 4 bases at V and 6 bases at J, with 21 bases in the middle. Germline V lookup: CDR1 SEHNR, CDR2 FQNEAQ (reference sequence). The CDR3 nucleotides read TGTGCCAGCAGCTACCCACGCCCCACGGCGTACGCTGAAGCTTTCTTT. The encoded protein is CASSYPRPTAYAEAFF.

This clonotype was seen repeatedly, ten times or more. The DNA of the CDR3 is TGTGCCAGCAGCGTAAAGTTCACAGATACGCAGTATTTT. Translated, it gives CASSVKFTDTQYF. The chain has TRBV9 and TRBJ2-3; D is ambiguous. Trimming stripped 1 base from V and 2 bases from J, with 5 bases between. CDR3 length equals 13 residues. Germline V gene lookup returns CDR1 SGDLS and CDR2 YYNGEE.